The 25 T cell receptor beta chains in this list originate from one sample, sequenced in a study of cytomegalovirus exposure and HLA in healthy donors. Primers included in the PCR were 60 Vbeta and 13 Jbeta primers. Using immunoSEQ multiplex PCR, the repertoire was profiled, and TCRdb retains in-frame clones only, with some absent. The sample holds around 150,000 clones, roughly three quarters seen once. Input material: PBMCs. These receptors originate from a man in his late teens or twenties in good health and CMV-seropositive.

This clone has just one count. Written as DNA, the CDR3 is TGTGCCAGCAGTGATCGGGGGGGCATGGTGCCCCAGCATTTT. Translated: CASSDRGGMVPQHF. The rearrangement joins TRBV2 to TRBJ1-5; D is possibly TRBD1 (6 bases). CDR1 SNHLY and CDR2 FYNNEI come from the germline V gene. The CDR3 has 14 amino acids. V gave up 3 bases and J gave up 9 bases, with 15 bases separating them. Looking up the rest from reference TRBV2 and TRBJ1-5 gives the full variable domain: EPEVTQTPSHQVTQMGQEVILRCVPISNHLYFYWYRQILGQKVEFLVSFYNNEISEKSEIFDDQFSVERPDGSNFTLKIRSTKLEDSAMYFCASSDRGGMVPQHFGDGTRLSIL.

The V gene is TRBV6-1, the J gene TRBJ1-2, with D perhaps matching TRBD1 (5 bases). The CDR3 runs to 14 residues. The germline V gene has CDR1 MNHNS and CDR2 SASEGT. V was cut by 8 bases and J by 0 bases, with 13 bases left in between. CDR3 DNA sequence: TGTGCCAGCGGTAGACAGCTTACTAACTATGGCTACACCTTC. As protein: CASGRQLTNYGYTF.

J is TRBJ1-1 and V is TRBV10-3, with a weak D call TRBD1 (6 bases). Trimming took 6 bases from V and 2 from J, leaving 13 bases between them. The CDR3 length is 14 residues. Germline CDR1 and CDR2: ENHRY and SYGVKD. In DNA form, the CDR3 reads TGTGCCATCAGGGTACAGGGAGCTAACACTGAAGCTTTCTTT. Translation gives CAIRVQGANTEAFF.

The genes are TRBV11-2 and TRBJ1-2, with TRBD1 matching 8 bases. Germline V CDR1 and CDR2: SGHAT, FQNNGV. The CDR3 contains 13 residues. V was clipped by 3 bases and J by 8 bases; unmatched bases: 5. This CDR3 is CASSFGQGGGYTF. CDR3 nucleotide sequence: TGTGCCAGCAGCTTTGGACAGGGTGGCGGCTACACCTTC. The entire variable domain, with the rest obtained from reference TRBV11-2 and TRBJ1-2, is as follows: EAGVAQSPRYKIIEKRQSVAFWCNPISGHATLYWYQQILGQGPKLLIQFQNNGVVDDSQLPKDRFSAERLKGVDSTLKIQPAKLEDSAVYLCASSFGQGGGYTFGSGTRLTVV.

Only a few counts were recorded for this clone. The chain employs TRBV30 and TRBJ1-2; D may be TRBD1 (5 bases). The CDR3 length is 12 residues. V lost 5 bases and J lost 6, with 13 bases in between. CDR1 and CDR2 (germline): GTSNPN, SVGIG (reference sequence). Written as DNA, the CDR3 is TGTGCCTGGCAACTTCTCAGGGATGGCTACACCTTC. Protein: CAWQLLRDGYTF.

This clone was observed a single time. This sequence joins TRBV6-1 and TRBJ2-1; TRBD2 matches at 7 bases. Germline V gives CDR1 MNHNS, CDR2 SASEGT. With V trimmed by 8 bases and J by 4 bases, 8 bases remained unmatched. This CDR3 region has 14 residues. DNA of the CDR3: TGTGCCAGCCCCGGTGGGACTACGTACAATGAGCAGTTCTTC. Protein sequence: CASPGGTTYNEQFF.

The chain employs TRBV14 and TRBJ2-1; the match to TRBD2 covers 9 bases. Germline CDR1 and CDR2: SGHDN and FVKESK. This CDR3 has 17 residues. J was trimmed by 3 bases and V by 1 base; bases with no gene match: 7. The CDR3 DNA reads as TGTGCCAGCAGCCAAGGGTTGTCTAGCGGGATCTACAATGAGCAGTTCTTC. Its protein is CASSQGLSSGIYNEQFF.

The chain uses TRBV7-9 and TRBJ2-1; 7 bases align to TRBD1. The CDR3 is 15 residues long. Germline loops: CDR1 SEHNR, CDR2 FQNEAQ (reference sequence). Trimming at V came to 5 bases and at J to 5 bases, leaving 9 bases not matched to a gene. This chain's CDR3 is CASSGRQGANNEQFF. The CDR3 DNA sequence: TGTGCCAGCAGCGGACGACAGGGAGCCAACAATGAGCAGTTCTTC.

The V gene is TRBV4-2, the J gene TRBJ1-6; D unresolved. Trimming took off 0 bases at V and 8 bases at J, with 8 bases between the two ends. The germline V gene encodes CDR1 LGHNA and CDR2 YNFKEQ. The CDR3 extends over 14 amino acids. CDR3 bases: TGTGCCAGCAGCCAAGATCTGAGGGATTCACCCCTCCACTTT. Translated, it gives CASSQDLRDSPLHF.

The rearrangement joins TRBV10-3 to TRBJ1-6; D uncertain. The germline CDR1 and CDR2 sequences are ENHRY and SYGVKD. The CDR3 loop spans 15 amino acids. Trimming shortened V by 3 bases and J by 10 bases, and 16 bases separated the two germline ends. This CDR3 is CAISDQEGFGSPLHF. The CDR3 DNA sequence: TGTGCCATCAGTGACCAGGAGGGTTTCGGATCACCCCTCCACTTT.

The chain is built from TRBV7-9 and TRBJ1-2; 12 bases are a match to TRBD1. Trimming cost V 6 bases and J 8 bases; bases outside gene matches: 13. Germline assignment: CDR1 SEHNR and CDR2 FQNEAQ (reference sequence). The CDR3 covers 16 residues. The CDR3: CASSLAGQGAARGYTF. The CDR3 DNA reads as TGTGCCAGCAGTTTGGCGGGACAGGGGGCGGCAAGGGGCTACACCTTC.

The rearrangement joins TRBV10-3 to TRBJ2-4; D gene ambiguous. This CDR3 contains 16 residues. Trimming shortened V by 0 bases and J by 0 bases, and 9 bases separated the two germline ends. CDR1 and CDR2 (germline): ENHRY, SYGVKD. This chain's CDR3 is CAISESGSLAKNIQYF. CDR3 bases: TGTGCCATCAGTGAGTCCGGGTCCCTAGCCAAAAACATTCAGTACTTC.

The chain uses TRBV6-5 and TRBJ2-1; 9 bases are a match to TRBD2. The trim removed 6 bases at V and 6 bases at J, leaving 6 bases unmatched. CDR3 size: 14 residues. In germline, CDR1 is MNHEY, CDR2 SVGAGI. CDR3 sequence: CASSTGTSFNEQFF. CDR3 coding DNA: TGTGCCAGCAGCACCGGGACTAGCTTCAATGAGCAGTTCTTC.

The count of this clone is one. The chain uses TRBV13 and TRBJ2-1, with D perhaps matching TRBD1 (6 bases). Germline CDR1 reads PRHDT; CDR2 reads FYEKMQ (reference sequence). Trimming pared 4 bases from V and 4 bases from J, leaving 14 bases between. The CDR3 totals 15 residues. In nucleotides, the CDR3 is TGTGCCAGCAGCTCCGGGACACTACTATACAATGAGCAGTTCTTC. This gives the protein CASSSGTLLYNEQFF.

The gene calls are TRBV27 and TRBJ1-1, with D uncertain. The CDR3 is 13 residues long. Germline V gene sequence: CDR1 MNHEY, CDR2 SMNVEV (reference sequence). V was pared by 1 base and J by 1 base, with 4 bases between. CDR3 bases: TGTGCCAGCAGTTTATTCCAGAACACTGAAGCTTTCTTT. Its protein product is CASSLFQNTEAFF.

The chain employs TRBV14 and TRBJ1-1, with a weak D call TRBD1 (5 bases). The CDR3 is 14 amino acids. CDR1 SGHDN and CDR2 FVKESK come from the germline V gene. Deletions cut 4 bases from V and 6 bases from J, with 15 bases between. The CDR3 nucleotides read TGTGCCAGCAGCCCTAGCGGGGGATGGTCTGAAGCTTTCTTT. It translates to CASSPSGGWSEAFF.

The chain recombines TRBV7-2 with TRBJ1-1; D unresolved. The CDR3 consists of 13 residues. V was clipped by 6 bases and J by 0 bases, with 8 bases between them. Germline lookup yields CDR1 SGHTA and CDR2 FQGNSA. The CDR3 loop is CASRSQMNTEAFF. CDR3 nucleotides: TGTGCCAGCAGGTCTCAGATGAACACTGAAGCTTTCTTT.

V is TRBV6-1 and J is TRBJ2-7, with TRBD1 identical over 8 bases. Trimming cost V 2 bases and J 3 bases; bases outside gene matches: 9. The CDR3 has 16 residues. The germline CDR1 and CDR2 sequences are MNHNS and SASEGT. CDR3 sequence reads: CASSESRGQGGYEQYF. The CDR3 DNA reads TGTGCCAGCAGTGAATCCAGGGGGCAGGGCGGCTACGAGCAGTACTTC.

CDR3 amino acids: CASSRGTGRETQYF. In nucleotides, the CDR3 is TGTGCCAGCAGCAGGGGGACAGGGAGAGAGACCCAGTACTTC. V and J are TRBV5-6 and TRBJ2-5, with TRBD1 matching 9 bases. The J segment lost 4 bases and the V segment lost 4 bases, leaving 5 bases of the junction unmatched. The germline CDR1 and CDR2 sequences are SGHDT and YYEEEE. CDR3 length equals 14 residues.

The gene calls are TRBV5-1 and TRBJ2-2, with a tentative D call TRBD1 (6 bases). In germline, CDR1 is SGHRS, CDR2 YFSETQ. The CDR3 covers 17 residues. The V gene lost 0 bases and the J gene lost 4 bases, with 16 bases spanning the gap. The CDR3 DNA follows: TGCGCCAGCAGCTTGGTCGGACAGACTATTGTCACCGGGGAGCTGTTTTTT. Amino acids: CASSLVGQTIVTGELFF.

The chain links TRBV5-1 to TRBJ2-2; TRBD2 matches at 12 bases. Germline values: CDR1 SGHRS, CDR2 YFSETQ. V lost 0 bases and J lost 4; bases outside the gene matches: 4. This CDR3 is built from 17 residues. The CDR3 DNA follows: TGCGCCAGCAGCTTGGCACTAGCGGGAGGTGGCACCGGGGAGCTGTTTTTT. Translating gives CASSLALAGGGTGELFF.

For this clone: The junction and the germline gene differ at one end; a read error may be behind it. The chain carries TRBV5-1 and TRBJ2-6; no definite D call. Germline V gene sequence: CDR1 SGHRS, CDR2 YFSETQ. The CDR3 spans 16 residues. The CDR3 nucleotides read TGCGCCAGCAGTTTGGGCGGCCGGTCTGGGGCCAACGTCCTGACTTTC. It codes for CASSLGGRSGANVLTF.

The rearrangement links TRBV23-1 to TRBJ1-2; D may be TRBD1 (5 bases). TRBV23-1 is placed among ORFs of uncertain function. The CDR3 length is 14 residues. V lost 0 bases and J lost 9, with 14 bases in between. CDR3 protein: CASSQSWQGTRYTF. CDR3 nucleotide sequence: TGCGCCAGCAGTCAATCCTGGCAGGGTACCCGCTACACCTTC.

The chain employs TRBV5-1 and TRBJ2-1; 9 bases agree with TRBD2. Germline CDR1 and CDR2: SGHRS and YFSETQ. Trimming took 0 bases from V and 3 from J; bases not matched to a gene: 1. The CDR3 is made up of 15 amino acids. CDR3 residues: CASSLVSGGYNEQFF. CDR3 bases: TGCGCCAGCAGCTTGGTTAGCGGGGGCTACAATGAGCAGTTCTTC.

The rearrangement uses TRBV5-6 and TRBJ1-1; no definite D call. Germline assignment: CDR1 SGHDT and CDR2 YYEEEE. Trimming shortened V by 0 bases and J by 2 bases, and 8 bases separated the two germline ends. CDR3 size: 14 residues. For the CDR3, the DNA is TGTGCCAGCAGCTTGGCACTTTCCAACACTGAAGCTTTCTTT. Translated: CASSLALSNTEAFF.